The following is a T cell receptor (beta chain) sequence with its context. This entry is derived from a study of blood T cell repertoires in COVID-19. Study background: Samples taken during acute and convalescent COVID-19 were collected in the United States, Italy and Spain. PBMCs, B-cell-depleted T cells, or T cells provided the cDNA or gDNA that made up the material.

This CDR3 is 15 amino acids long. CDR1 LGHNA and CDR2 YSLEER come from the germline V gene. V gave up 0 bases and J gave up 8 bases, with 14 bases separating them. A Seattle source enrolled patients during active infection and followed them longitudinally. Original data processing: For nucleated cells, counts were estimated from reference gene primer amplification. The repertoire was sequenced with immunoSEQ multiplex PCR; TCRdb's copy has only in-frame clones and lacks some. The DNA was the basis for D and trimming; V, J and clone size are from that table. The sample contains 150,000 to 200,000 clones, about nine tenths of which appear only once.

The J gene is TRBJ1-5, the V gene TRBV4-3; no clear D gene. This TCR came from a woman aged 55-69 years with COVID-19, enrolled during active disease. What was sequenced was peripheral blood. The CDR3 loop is CASSQDESEAEPQHF. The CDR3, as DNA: TGCGCCAGCAGCCAAGATGAGAGCGAAGCCGAGCCCCAGCATTTT.